This record concerns one TCR beta chain sequence. Its antigen is still unknown. The entry originates in a study of T cell responses to AZD1222 COVID-19 vaccine. The repertoire was sequenced with immunoSEQ multiplex PCR; TCRdb's copy has only in-frame clones and lacks some. The sample includes around 160,000 clones, roughly 80% seen only once; the top ten take roughly 4.5%. V was clipped by 3 bases and J by 5 bases, with 11 bases between them. This CDR3 has 14 residues. The V gene's germline CDR1 is SNHLY and CDR2 FYNNEI. Study-level findings and limits: No day 14 peak samples; only post-peak repertoires were characterized. Seropositive at baseline were only a handful of AZD1222 recipients. Increases in Spike-specific TCR breadth and depth were seen after two AZD1222 doses.

The sequenced sample was peripheral blood, obtained on day 0 of MenACWY control vaccination. This TCR was recovered from an adult in good health. This chain connects TRBV2 to TRBJ1-5, with D tentatively TRBD1 (6 bases). CDR3 protein: CASSEGARDQPQHF. In DNA form, the CDR3 reads TGTGCCAGCAGTGAGGGGGCGCGGGATCAGCCCCAGCATTTT. The whole variable domain, remainder taken from reference TRBV2 and TRBJ1-5, is EPEVTQTPSHQVTQMGQEVILRCVPISNHLYFYWYRQILGQKVEFLVSFYNNEISEKSEIFDDQFSVERPDGSNFTLKIRSTKLEDSAMYFCASSEGARDQPQHFGDGTRLSIL.